Listed below are T cell receptor beta chains from one sample, sequenced in a study of blood T cell repertoires in COVID-19. Using immunoSEQ multiplex PCR, the repertoire was profiled, and TCRdb retains in-frame clones only, with some absent. The sample has fewer than 90,000 clones, 70% to 90% seen once. Specimen: peripheral blood. These receptors all stem from a man in his 70s with acute or convalescent COVID-19. Both conserved end residues are part of each CDR3. D genes are given only for firm matches. Clone size is stated in some rows and not others, as once, few, many or a class when expanded.

D	size	V	J	CDR3	DNA
NA	NA	TRBV7-9	TRBJ2-2	CASSLSDTGELFF	TGTGCCAGCAGCTTATCGGACACCGGGGAGCTGTTTTTT
NA	NA	TRBV6-5	TRBJ1-2	CASTRGDSLYGYTF	TGTGCCAGCACCCGAGGCGACAGTCTCTATGGCTACACCTTC
TRBD2	NA	TRBV4-2	TRBJ2-3	CASSQVRGRETDTQYF	TGTGCCAGCAGCCAAGTACGCGGGAGGGAGACAGATACGCAGTATTTT
NA	few	TRBV6-6	TRBJ1-6	CASSGSQGPTYYNSPLHF	TGTGCCAGCAGTGGATCACAGGGCCCGACCTACTATAATTCACCCCTCCACTTT
TRBD1	once	TRBV7-8	TRBJ1-3	CASSFFRGENTIYF	TGTGCCAGCAGCTTTTTCAGGGGGGAAAACACCATATATTTT
NA	NA	TRBV3-1/TRBV3-2	TRBJ2-7	CASTGARGYEQYF	TGTGCCAGCACCGGGGCCAGGGGCTACGAGCAGTACTTC
NA	NA	TRBV7-8	TRBJ2-7	CASAVSGYEQYF	TGTGCCAGCGCGGTCTCCGGTTACGAGCAGTACTTC
TRBD2	once	TRBV5-8	TRBJ2-3	CASSLGRELFTDTQYF	TGTGCCAGCAGCTTGGGGCGGGAGCTCTTCACAGATACGCAGTATTTT
TRBD2	NA	TRBV5-1	TRBJ2-5	CASNSGGGLAGEVETQYF	TGCGCCAGCAACTCCGGGGGTGGTTTAGCGGGAGAGGTGGAGACCCAGTACTTC
TRBD1	NA	TRBV7-3	TRBJ1-6	CASSRQGRSYNSPLHF	TGTGCCAGCAGCCGACAGGGTCGCTCCTATAATTCACCCCTCCACTTT
NA	NA	TRBV5-4	TRBJ2-5	CASSFERLETQYF	TGTGCCAGCAGCTTCGAGAGACTGGAGACCCAGTACTTC
TRBD1	NA	TRBV6-6	TRBJ1-1	CASSYPNRGGTEAFF	TGTGCCAGCAGTTACCCAAACAGGGGTGGCACTGAAGCTTTCTTT
TRBD1	NA	TRBV11-2	TRBJ2-7	CASSSMDRILYEQYF	TGTGCCAGCAGCTCTATGGACAGGATACTCTACGAGCAGTACTTC
TRBD1	NA	TRBV5-1	TRBJ2-6	CASSSYRGAGANVLTF	TGCGCCAGCAGCTCATACAGGGGGGCTGGGGCCAACGTCCTGACTTTC
TRBD1	NA	TRBV28	TRBJ1-2	CASSRDRAHYGYTF	TGTGCCAGCAGTAGGGACAGGGCCCACTATGGCTACACCTTC
NA	once	TRBV19	TRBJ1-2	CASSNTGGNYGYTF	TGTGCCAGTAGTAACACGGGGGGCAACTATGGCTACACCTTC
NA	few	TRBV7-3	TRBJ1-5	CASSLTGGAQPQHF	TGTGCCAGCAGCTTAACGGGTGGAGCTCAGCCCCAGCATTTT
TRBD1	NA	TRBV6-2/TRBV6-3	TRBJ2-1	CASSSGGSFVNEQFF	TGTGCCAGCAGTTCAGGGGGCAGTTTTGTGAATGAGCAGTTCTTC
NA	NA	TRBV7-2	TRBJ1-6	CASSSRGGGSYNSPLHF	TGTGCCAGCTCCAGTCGCGGGGGGGGGTCCTATAATTCACCCCTCCACTTT
NA	once	TRBV24-1	TRBJ2-1	CATSDLSGNNEQFF	TGTGCCACCAGTGATTTGTCCGGGAACAATGAGCAGTTCTTC
NA	NA	TRBV6-5	TRBJ1-4	CASRPTPAKGEKLFF	TGTGCCAGCAGACCGACACCCGCAAAAGGCGAAAAACTGTTTTTT
TRBD1	NA	TRBV4-2	TRBJ1-6	CASSQPTGVTSPLHF	TGTGCCAGCAGCCAACCGACAGGGGTTACTTCACCCCTCCACTTT
NA	NA	TRBV6-5	TRBJ2-7	CASSYSGTALSYEQYF	TGTGCCAGCAGTTACTCCGGGACTGCCCTCTCCTACGAGCAGTACTTC
TRBD2	NA	TRBV4-2	TRBJ2-3	CATGLAGAVADTQYF	TGTGCCACGGGACTAGCGGGAGCTGTGGCAGATACGCAGTATTTT
TRBD2	NA	TRBV28	TRBJ2-7	CASSLWGGRAYEQYF	TGTGCCAGCAGTTTATGGGGCGGGAGGGCCTACGAGCAGTACTTC
TRBD1	NA	TRBV18	TRBJ1-1	CASSPRTGDGTEAFF	TGTGCCAGCTCACCTAGGACAGGGGATGGAACTGAAGCTTTCTTT
TRBD2	NA	TRBV7-3	TRBJ2-7	CASSPLTSSGGEQYF	TGTGCCAGCAGCCCTCTGACTAGCAGTGGGGGAGAGCAGTACTTC
NA	NA	TRBV5-1	TRBJ2-3	CASSLEGAWDTQYF	TGCGCCAGCAGCTTGGAGGGAGCGTGGGATACGCAGTATTTT
NA	NA	TRBV7-9	TRBJ1-2	CASSLAGGTNYGYTF	TGTGCCAGCAGCTTAGCAGGGGGTACTAACTATGGCTACACCTTC
TRBD2	NA	TRBV11-2	TRBJ2-3	CASNTAGGFTDTQYF	TGTGCCAGCAACACCGCGGGGGGGTTCACAGATACGCAGTATTTT
NA	NA	TRBV6-5	TRBJ2-3	CASSYWGQGRDTQYF	TGTGCCAGCAGTTACTGGGGGCAGGGGAGAGATACGCAGTATTTT
TRBD2	NA	TRBV7-9	TRBJ2-5	CASSGRTSRTQETQYF	TGTGCCAGCAGCGGCAGGACTAGTAGAACTCAAGAGACCCAGTACTTC
NA	NA	TRBV5-5	TRBJ2-7	CASSLGRQEQYF	TGTGCCAGCAGCTTGGGCCGCCAGGAGCAGTACTTC
NA	NA	TRBV5-1	TRBJ2-1	CASSMGASGYNEQFF	TGCGCCAGCAGCATGGGGGCGAGCGGATACAATGAGCAGTTCTTC
NA	few	TRBV28	TRBJ1-2	CASSPTGIGYGYTF	TGTGCCAGCAGTCCGACAGGAATCGGCTATGGCTACACCTTC
NA	NA	TRBV3-1/TRBV3-2	TRBJ2-1	CATGYEPYNEQFF	TGTGCCACGGGGTACGAGCCGTACAATGAGCAGTTCTTC
TRBD2	NA	TRBV3-1/TRBV3-2	TRBJ2-7	CASSQGALAGGEQYF	TGTGCCAGCAGCCAAGGAGCTCTAGCGGGGGGTGAGCAGTACTTC
TRBD1	NA	TRBV5-4	TRBJ2-6	CASSPGTGSTSGANVLTF	TGTGCCAGCAGCCCAGGGACAGGGTCTACCTCTGGGGCCAACGTCCTGACTTTC
TRBD1	NA	TRBV18	TRBJ2-1	CASSPQDRDEQFF	TGTGCCAGCTCACCACAGGACAGGGATGAGCAGTTCTTC
TRBD2	NA	TRBV9	TRBJ2-1	CASSVTSGGAVKFF	TGTGCCAGCAGCGTTACTAGCGGGGGGGCGGTTAAGTTCTTC
NA	NA	TRBV7-3	TRBJ2-6	CASSPTGSGANVLTF	TGTGCCAGCAGCCCAACAGGGTCTGGGGCCAACGTCCTGACTTTC
NA	NA	TRBV19	TRBJ2-4	CASSIDRGASKNIQYF	TGTGCCAGTAGTATAGATCGGGGGGCATCCAAAAACATTCAGTACTTC
NA	NA	TRBV10-2	TRBJ1-1	CASSESAGPNTEAFF	TGCGCCAGCAGTGAGTCGGCAGGGCCGAACACTGAAGCTTTCTTT
NA	many	TRBV5-1	TRBJ2-3	CASSEQALSTDTQYF	TGCGCCAGCAGCGAGCAAGCGCTTAGCACAGATACGCAGTATTTT
NA	NA	TRBV5-1	TRBJ2-1	CASSGGGVVGEQFF	TGCGCCAGCAGCGGCGGCGGGGTGGTTGGTGAGCAGTTCTTC
TRBD1	NA	TRBV5-4	TRBJ2-7	CASSSGQNHYEQYF	TGTGCCAGCAGCTCGGGACAGAACCACTACGAGCAGTACTTC
NA	few	TRBV6-5	TRBJ1-5	CASSPQGASNQPQHF	TGTGCCAGCAGTCCTCAGGGTGCGAGCAATCAGCCCCAGCATTTT
TRBD2	NA	TRBV11-3	TRBJ2-5	CASSTTSGGQETQYF	TGTGCCAGCAGCACGACTAGCGGGGGCCAAGAGACCCAGTACTTC
TRBD1	once	TRBV2	TRBJ1-1	CATSDRASTEAFF	TGTGCCACCTCGGACAGGGCGAGCACTGAAGCTTTCTTT
NA	few	TRBV7-2	TRBJ2-7	CASSWGPYEQYF	TGTGCCAGCAGCTGGGGGCCCTACGAGCAGTACTTC
TRBD1	NA	TRBV6-5	TRBJ2-7	CASRGTAAYEQYF	TGTGCCAGCAGGGGGACAGCCGCCTACGAGCAGTACTTC